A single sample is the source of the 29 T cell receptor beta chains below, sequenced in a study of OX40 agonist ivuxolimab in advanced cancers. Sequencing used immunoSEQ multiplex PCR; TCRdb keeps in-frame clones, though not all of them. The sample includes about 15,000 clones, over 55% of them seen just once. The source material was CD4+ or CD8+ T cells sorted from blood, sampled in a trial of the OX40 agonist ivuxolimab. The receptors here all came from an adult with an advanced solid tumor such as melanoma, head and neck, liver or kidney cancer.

The CDR3, as DNA: TGTGCCAGCAGCCCAAGGGGGACAGGGCTAGCCGGGGAGCTGTTTTTT. This gives the protein CASSPRGTGLAGELFF. The chain couples TRBV4-2 to TRBJ2-2, with TRBD1 matching over 9 bases. The CDR3 covers 16 residues. Per the germline V gene, CDR1 is LGHNA and CDR2 is YNFKEQ. The J segment lost 6 bases and the V segment lost 4 bases, leaving 9 bases of the junction unmatched.

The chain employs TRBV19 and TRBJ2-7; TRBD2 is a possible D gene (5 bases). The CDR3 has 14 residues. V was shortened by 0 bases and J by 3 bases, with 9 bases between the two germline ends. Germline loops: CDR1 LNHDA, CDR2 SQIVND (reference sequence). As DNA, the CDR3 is TGTGCCAGTAGTATAGATATCGGGGTCTACGAGCAGTACTTC. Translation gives CASSIDIGVYEQYF. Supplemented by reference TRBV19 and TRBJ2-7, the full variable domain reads DGGITQSPKYLFRKEGQNVTLSCEQNLNHDAMYWYRQDPGQGLRLIYYSQIVNDFQKGDIAEGYSVSREKKESFPLTVTSAQKNPTAFYLCASSIDIGVYEQYFGPGTRLTVT.

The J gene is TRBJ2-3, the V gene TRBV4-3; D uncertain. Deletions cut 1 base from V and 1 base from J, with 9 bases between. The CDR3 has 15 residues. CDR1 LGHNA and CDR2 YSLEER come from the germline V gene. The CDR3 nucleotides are TGCGCCAGCAGCCAAGTTGAAGGTCGCACAGATACGCAGTATTTT. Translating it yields CASSQVEGRTDTQYF.

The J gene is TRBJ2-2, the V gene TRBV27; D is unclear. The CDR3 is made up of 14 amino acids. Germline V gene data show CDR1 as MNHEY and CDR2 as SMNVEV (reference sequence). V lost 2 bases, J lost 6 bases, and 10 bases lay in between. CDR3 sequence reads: CASSLNEVSGELFF. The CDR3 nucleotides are TGTGCCAGCAGTTTAAACGAGGTCTCCGGGGAGCTGTTTTTT.

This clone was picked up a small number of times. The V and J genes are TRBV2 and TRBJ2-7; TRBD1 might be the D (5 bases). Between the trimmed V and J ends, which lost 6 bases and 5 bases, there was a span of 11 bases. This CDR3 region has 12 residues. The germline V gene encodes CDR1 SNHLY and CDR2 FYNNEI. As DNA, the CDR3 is TGTGCCAGCAGGAGGACACTCGACGAGCAGTACTTC. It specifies CASRRTLDEQYF. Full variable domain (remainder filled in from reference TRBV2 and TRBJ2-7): EPEVTQTPSHQVTQMGQEVILRCVPISNHLYFYWYRQILGQKVEFLVSFYNNEISEKSEIFDDQFSVERPDGSNFTLKIRSTKLEDSAMYFCASRRTLDEQYFGPGTRLTVT.

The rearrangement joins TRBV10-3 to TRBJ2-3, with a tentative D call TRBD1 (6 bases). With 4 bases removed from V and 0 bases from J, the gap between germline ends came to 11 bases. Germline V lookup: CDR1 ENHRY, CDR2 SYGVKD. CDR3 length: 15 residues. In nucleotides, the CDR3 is TGTGCCATCAGTGTAGGGACACTTAGCACAGATACGCAGTATTTT. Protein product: CAISVGTLSTDTQYF.

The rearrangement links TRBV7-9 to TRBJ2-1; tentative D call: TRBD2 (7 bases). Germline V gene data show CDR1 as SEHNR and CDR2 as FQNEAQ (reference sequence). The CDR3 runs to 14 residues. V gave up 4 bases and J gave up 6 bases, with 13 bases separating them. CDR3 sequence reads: CASSSGGRGNEQFF. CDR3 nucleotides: TGTGCCAGCAGCTCGGGAGGCAGGGGCAATGAGCAGTTCTTC.

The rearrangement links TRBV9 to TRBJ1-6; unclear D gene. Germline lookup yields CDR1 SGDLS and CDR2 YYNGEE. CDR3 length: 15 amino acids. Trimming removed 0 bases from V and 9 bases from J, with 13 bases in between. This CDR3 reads CASSVGSSLVSPLHF. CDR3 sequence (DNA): TGTGCCAGCAGCGTAGGGAGTAGCCTAGTTTCACCCCTCCACTTT. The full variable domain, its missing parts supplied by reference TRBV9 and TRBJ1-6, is DSGVTQTPKHLITATGQRVTLRCSPRSGDLSVYWYQQSLDQGLQFLIQYYNGEERAKGNILERFSAQQFPDLHSELNLSSLELGDSALYFCASSVGSSLVSPLHFGNGTRLTVT.

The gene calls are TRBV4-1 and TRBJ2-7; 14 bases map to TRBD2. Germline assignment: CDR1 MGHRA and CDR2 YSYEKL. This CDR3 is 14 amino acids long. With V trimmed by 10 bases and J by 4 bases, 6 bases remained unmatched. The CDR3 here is CATGLAGEPYEQYF. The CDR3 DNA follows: TGCGCCACGGGACTAGCGGGGGAGCCATACGAGCAGTACTTC.

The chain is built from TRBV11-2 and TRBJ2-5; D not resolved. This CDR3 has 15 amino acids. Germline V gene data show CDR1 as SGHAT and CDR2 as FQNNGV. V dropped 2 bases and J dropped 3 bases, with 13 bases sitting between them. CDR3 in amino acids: CASSLLGREEETQYF. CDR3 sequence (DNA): TGTGCCAGCAGCTTATTGGGCAGAGAAGAAGAGACCCAGTACTTC. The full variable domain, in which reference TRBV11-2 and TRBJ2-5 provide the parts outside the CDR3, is EAGVAQSPRYKIIEKRQSVAFWCNPISGHATLYWYQQILGQGPKLLIQFQNNGVVDDSQLPKDRFSAERLKGVDSTLKIQPAKLEDSAVYLCASSLLGREEETQYFGPGTRLLVL.

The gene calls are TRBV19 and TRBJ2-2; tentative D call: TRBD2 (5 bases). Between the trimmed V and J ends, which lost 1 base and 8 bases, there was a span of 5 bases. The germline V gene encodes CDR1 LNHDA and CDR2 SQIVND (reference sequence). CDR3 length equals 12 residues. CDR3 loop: CASSIGGGELFF. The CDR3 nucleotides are TGTGCCAGTAGTATAGGAGGGGGGGAGCTGTTTTTT.

CDR3 DNA: TGTGCCTGGACGGGACTAGCCTCCGGGGAGCTGTTTTTT. It encodes CAWTGLASGELFF. This chain joins TRBV30 and TRBJ2-2, with 9 bases that match TRBD2. After removal of 4 bases from V and 6 bases from J, the junction contained 3 bases not matched to a gene. Germline V gives CDR1 GTSNPN, CDR2 SVGIG (reference sequence). The CDR3 covers 13 residues.

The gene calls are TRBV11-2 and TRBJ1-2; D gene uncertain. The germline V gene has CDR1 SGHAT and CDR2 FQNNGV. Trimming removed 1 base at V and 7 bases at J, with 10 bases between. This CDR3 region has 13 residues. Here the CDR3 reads CASSLGGLSGYTF. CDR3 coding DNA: TGTGCCAGCAGCTTAGGAGGACTCTCTGGCTACACCTTC. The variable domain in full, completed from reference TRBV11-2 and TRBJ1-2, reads EAGVAQSPRYKIIEKRQSVAFWCNPISGHATLYWYQQILGQGPKLLIQFQNNGVVDDSQLPKDRFSAERLKGVDSTLKIQPAKLEDSAVYLCASSLGGLSGYTFGSGTRLTVV.

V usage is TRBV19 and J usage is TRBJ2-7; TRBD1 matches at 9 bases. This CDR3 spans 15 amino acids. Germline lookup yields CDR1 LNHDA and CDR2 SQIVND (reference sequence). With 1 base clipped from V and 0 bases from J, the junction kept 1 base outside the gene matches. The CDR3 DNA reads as TGTGCCAGTAGTATAGGGACAGGGGCCTCCTACGAGCAGTACTTC. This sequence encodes CASSIGTGASYEQYF.

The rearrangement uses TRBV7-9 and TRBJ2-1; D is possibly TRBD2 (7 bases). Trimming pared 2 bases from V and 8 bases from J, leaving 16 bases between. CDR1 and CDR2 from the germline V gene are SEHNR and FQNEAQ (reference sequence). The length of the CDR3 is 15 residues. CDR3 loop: CASSLFGGLRDEQFF. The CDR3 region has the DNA TGTGCCAGCAGCTTATTCGGGGGGCTCCGGGATGAGCAGTTCTTC.

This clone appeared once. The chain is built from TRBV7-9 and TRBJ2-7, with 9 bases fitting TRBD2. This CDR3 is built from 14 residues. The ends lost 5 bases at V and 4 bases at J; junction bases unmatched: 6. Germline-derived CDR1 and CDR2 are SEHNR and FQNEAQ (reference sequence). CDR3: CASSQASGEYEQYF. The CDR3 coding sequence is TGTGCCAGCAGCCAAGCTAGCGGGGAGTACGAGCAGTACTTC.

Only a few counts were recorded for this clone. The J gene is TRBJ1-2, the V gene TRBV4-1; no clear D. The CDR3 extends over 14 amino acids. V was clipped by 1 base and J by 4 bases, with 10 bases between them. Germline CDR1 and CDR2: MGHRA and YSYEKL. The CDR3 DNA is TGCGCCAGCAGCCAAGGGCAGTTTTCCTATGGCTACACCTTC. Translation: CASSQGQFSYGYTF.

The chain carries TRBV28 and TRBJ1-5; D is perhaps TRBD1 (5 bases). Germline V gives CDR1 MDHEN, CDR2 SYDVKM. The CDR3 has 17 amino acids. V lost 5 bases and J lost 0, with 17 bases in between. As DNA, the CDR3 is TGTGCCAGCAGTCCGGGTGCGGGGGGGAATAGCAATCAGCCCCAGCATTTT. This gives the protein CASSPGAGGNSNQPQHF.

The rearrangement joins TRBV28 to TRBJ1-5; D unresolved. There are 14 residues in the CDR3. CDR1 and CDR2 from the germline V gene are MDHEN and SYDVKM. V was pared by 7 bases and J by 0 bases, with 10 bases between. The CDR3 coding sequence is TGTGCCAGCAAAAAGAGTCATAGCAATCAGCCCCAGCATTTT. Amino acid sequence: CASKKSHSNQPQHF.

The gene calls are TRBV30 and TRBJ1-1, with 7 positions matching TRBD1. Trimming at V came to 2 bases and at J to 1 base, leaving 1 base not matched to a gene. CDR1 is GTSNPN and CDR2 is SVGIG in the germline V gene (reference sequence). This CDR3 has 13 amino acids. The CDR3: CAWSRGRNTEAFF. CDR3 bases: TGTGCCTGGAGTAGGGGGCGGAACACTGAAGCTTTCTTT.

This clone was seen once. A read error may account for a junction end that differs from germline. CDR3 DNA: TGTGCCAGCAGTTTTGGGCGGCCCCTACACTTC. Amino acid sequence: CASSFGRPLHF. The chain recombines TRBV6-1 with TRBJ1-2; D is uncertain. The CDR3 loop spans 11 amino acids. The germline V gene has CDR1 MNHNS and CDR2 SASEGT.

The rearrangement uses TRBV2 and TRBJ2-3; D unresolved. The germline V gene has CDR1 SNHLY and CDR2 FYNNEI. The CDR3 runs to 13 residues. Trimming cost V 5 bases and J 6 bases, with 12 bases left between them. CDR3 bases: TGTGCCAGCAGTCCCGGCCTCCCCGATACGCAGTATTTT. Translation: CASSPGLPDTQYF.

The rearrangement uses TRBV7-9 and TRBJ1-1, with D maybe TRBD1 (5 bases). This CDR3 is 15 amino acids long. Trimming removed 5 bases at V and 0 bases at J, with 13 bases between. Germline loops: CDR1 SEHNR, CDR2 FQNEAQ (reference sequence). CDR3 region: CASSPWGTVNTEAFF. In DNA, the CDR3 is TGTGCCAGCAGCCCCTGGGGGACGGTGAACACTGAAGCTTTCTTT.

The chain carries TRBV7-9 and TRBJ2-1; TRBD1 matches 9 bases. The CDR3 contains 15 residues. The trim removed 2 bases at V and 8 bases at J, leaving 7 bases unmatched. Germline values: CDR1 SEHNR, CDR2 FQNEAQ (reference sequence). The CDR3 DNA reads TGTGCCAGCAGCTTAATGACAGGGGGACGCGATGAGCAGTTCTTC. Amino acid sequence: CASSLMTGGRDEQFF.

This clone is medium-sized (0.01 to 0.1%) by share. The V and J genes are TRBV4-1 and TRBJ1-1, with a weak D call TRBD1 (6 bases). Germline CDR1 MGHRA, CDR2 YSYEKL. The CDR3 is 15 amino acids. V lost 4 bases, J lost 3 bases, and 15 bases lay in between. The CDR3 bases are TGCGCCAGCAGCCCACTACAGGGAGGAGACACTGAAGCTTTCTTT. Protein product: CASSPLQGGDTEAFF.

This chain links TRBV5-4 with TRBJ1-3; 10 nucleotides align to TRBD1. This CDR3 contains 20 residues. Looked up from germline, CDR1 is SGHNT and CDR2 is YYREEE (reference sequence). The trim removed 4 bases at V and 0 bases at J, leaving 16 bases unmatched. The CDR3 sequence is CASSAGPGQGLSSSGNTIYF. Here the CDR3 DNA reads TGTGCCAGCAGCGCGGGACCGGGACAGGGGCTTTCGAGCTCTGGAAACACCATATATTTT.

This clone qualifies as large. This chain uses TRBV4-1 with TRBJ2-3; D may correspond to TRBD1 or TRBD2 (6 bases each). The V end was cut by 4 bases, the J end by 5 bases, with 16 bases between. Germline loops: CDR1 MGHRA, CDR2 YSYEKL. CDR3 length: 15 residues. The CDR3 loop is CASSPLWGAGDTQYF. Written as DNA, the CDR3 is TGCGCCAGCAGCCCCCTTTGGGGGGCGGGAGATACGCAGTATTTT.

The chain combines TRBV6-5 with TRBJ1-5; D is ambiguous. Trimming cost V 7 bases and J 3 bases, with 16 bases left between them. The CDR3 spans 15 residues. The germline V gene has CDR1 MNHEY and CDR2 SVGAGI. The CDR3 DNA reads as TGTGCCAGCACCAAAGGGCCGGGAATCAATCAGCCCCAGCATTTT. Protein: CASTKGPGINQPQHF.

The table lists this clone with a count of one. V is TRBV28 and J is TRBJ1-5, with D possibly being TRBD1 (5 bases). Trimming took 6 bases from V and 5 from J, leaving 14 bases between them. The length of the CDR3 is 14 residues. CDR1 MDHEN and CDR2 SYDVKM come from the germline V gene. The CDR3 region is CASSLMAGYQPQHF. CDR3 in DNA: TGTGCCAGCAGCCTAATGGCAGGGTATCAGCCCCAGCATTTT.